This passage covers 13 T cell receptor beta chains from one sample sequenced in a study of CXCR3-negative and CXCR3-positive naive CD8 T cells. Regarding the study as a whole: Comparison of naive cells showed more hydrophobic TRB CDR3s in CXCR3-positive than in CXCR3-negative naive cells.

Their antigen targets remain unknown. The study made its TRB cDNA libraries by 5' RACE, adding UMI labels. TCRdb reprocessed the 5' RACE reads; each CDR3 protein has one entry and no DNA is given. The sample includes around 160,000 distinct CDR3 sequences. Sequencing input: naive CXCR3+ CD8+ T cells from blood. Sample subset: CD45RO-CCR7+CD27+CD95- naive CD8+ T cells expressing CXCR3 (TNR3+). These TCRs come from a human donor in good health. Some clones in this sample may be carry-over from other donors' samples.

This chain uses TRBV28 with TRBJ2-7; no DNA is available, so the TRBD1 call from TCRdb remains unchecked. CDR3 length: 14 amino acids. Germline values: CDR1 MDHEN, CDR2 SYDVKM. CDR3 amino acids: CASSPRTGNYEQYF.

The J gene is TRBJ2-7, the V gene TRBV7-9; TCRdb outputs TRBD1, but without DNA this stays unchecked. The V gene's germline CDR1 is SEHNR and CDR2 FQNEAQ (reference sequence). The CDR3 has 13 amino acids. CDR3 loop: CPSSSPGGYEQYF.

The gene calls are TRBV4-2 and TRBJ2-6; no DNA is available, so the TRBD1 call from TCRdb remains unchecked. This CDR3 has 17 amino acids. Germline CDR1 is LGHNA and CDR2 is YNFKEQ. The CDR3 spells CASSQDGAASGANVLTF.

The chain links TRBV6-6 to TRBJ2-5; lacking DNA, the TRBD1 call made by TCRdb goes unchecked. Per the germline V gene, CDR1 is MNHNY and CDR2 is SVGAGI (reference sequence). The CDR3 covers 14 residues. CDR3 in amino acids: CASSYQGIQETQYF.

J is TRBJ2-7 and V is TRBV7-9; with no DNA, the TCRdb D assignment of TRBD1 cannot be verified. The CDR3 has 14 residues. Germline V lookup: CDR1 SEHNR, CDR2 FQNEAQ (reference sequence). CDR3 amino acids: CASAEGRGPYEQYF.

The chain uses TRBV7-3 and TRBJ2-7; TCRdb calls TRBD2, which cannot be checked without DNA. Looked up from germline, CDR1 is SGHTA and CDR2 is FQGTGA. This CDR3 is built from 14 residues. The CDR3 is CASSSGGGGYEQYF.

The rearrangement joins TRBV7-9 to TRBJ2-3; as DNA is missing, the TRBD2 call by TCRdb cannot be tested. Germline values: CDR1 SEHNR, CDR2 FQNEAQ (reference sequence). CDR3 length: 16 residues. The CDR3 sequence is CASSLYDSRSSDTQYF.

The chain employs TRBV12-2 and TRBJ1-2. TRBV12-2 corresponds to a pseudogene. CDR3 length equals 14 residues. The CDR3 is CASRLAWADYGYTF.

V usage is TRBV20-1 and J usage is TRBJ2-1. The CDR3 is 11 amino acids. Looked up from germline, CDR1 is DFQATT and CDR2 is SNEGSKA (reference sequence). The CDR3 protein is CSARDLYEQFF.

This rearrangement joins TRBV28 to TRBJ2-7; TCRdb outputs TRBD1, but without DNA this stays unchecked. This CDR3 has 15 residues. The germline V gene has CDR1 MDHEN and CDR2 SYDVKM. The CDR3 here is CASSFPGQGAYEQYF. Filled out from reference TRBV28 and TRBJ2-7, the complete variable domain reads DVKVTQSSRYLVKRTGEKVFLECVQDMDHENMFWYRQDPGLGLRLIYFSYDVKMKEKGDIPEGYSVSREKKERFSLILESASTNQTSMYLCASSFPGQGAYEQYFGPGTRLTVT.

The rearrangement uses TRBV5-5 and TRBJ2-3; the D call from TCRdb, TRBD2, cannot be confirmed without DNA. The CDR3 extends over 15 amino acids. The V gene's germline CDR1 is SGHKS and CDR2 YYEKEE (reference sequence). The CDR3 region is CASSDKLGAWDTQYF.

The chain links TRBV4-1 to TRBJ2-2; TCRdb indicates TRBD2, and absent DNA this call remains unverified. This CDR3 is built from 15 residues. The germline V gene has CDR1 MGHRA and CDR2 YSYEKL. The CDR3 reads CASSQDVRGAGELFF.

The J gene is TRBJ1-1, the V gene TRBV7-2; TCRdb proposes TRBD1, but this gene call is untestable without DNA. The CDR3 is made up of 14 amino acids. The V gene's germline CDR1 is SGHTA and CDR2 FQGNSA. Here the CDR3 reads CASSIGAVNTEAFF.